These 10 T cell receptor beta chains originate from one sample sequenced in a study of T cell responses to AZD1222 COVID-19 vaccine. Using immunoSEQ multiplex PCR, the repertoire was profiled, and TCRdb retains in-frame clones only, with some absent. The table shows roughly 84,000 clones, with 80% to 90% occurring only once. Sequencing was performed on peripheral blood, taken 28 days after the second AZD1222 dose. These receptors were taken from an adult who received the AZD1222 COVID-19 vaccine.

The chain joins TRBV2 to TRBJ2-3; D may be TRBD1 or TRBD2 (5 bases each). This CDR3 is built from 15 residues. V was pared by 4 bases and J by 0 bases, with 11 bases between. CDR1 and CDR2 from the germline V gene are SNHLY and FYNNEI. The CDR3 reads CASSAGTASTDTQYF. CDR3 in DNA: TGTGCCAGCAGTGCGGGGACGGCTAGCACAGATACGCAGTATTTT.

CDR3 amino acids: CASSFRRGSNQPQHF. CDR3 nucleotides: TGTGCCAGCAGCTTCAGACGGGGTAGCAATCAGCCCCAGCATTTT. This chain joins TRBV7-2 and TRBJ1-5; D remains unclear. V lost 3 bases and J 0 bases, leaving 9 bases between the germline ends. CDR1 and CDR2 from the germline V gene are SGHTA and FQGNSA. The CDR3 length is 15 residues.

Notes on this clone: The sample has other DNA sequences that encode this CDR3 too. The chain is built from TRBV28 and TRBJ1-1; D unresolved. Germline CDR1 and CDR2: MDHEN and SYDVKM. This CDR3 comprises 13 residues. Trimming shortened V by 5 bases and J by 5 bases, and 12 bases separated the two germline ends. The CDR3 loop reads CASSLGGRTEAFF. The CDR3 DNA is TGTGCCAGCAGTCTGGGTGGGAGGACTGAAGCTTTCTTT.

The count of this clone is one. V gene TRBV7-2 combines with J gene TRBJ1-3; a possible D gene is TRBD1 (5 bases). V lost 5 bases and J lost 3, with 14 bases in between. CDR1 is SGHTA, CDR2 FQGNSA, per germline. The length of the CDR3 is 15 residues. Here the CDR3 reads CASSLTALNGNTIYF. CDR3 DNA sequence: TGTGCCAGCAGCCTGACAGCCTTAAATGGAAACACCATATATTTT. The complete variable domain, with remaining parts taken from reference TRBV7-2 and TRBJ1-3, reads GAGVSQSPSNKVTEKGKDVELRCDPISGHTALYWYRQSLGQGLEFLIYFQGNSAPDKSGLPSDRFSAERTGGSVSTLTIQRTQQEDSAVYLCASSLTALNGNTIYFGEGSWLTVV.

V usage is TRBV13 and J usage is TRBJ2-7; D is ambiguous. V was clipped by 2 bases and J by 0 bases, with 8 bases between them. CDR1 and CDR2 (germline): PRHDT, FYEKMQ (reference sequence). This CDR3 is 14 amino acids long. The chain's CDR3 is CASSLWVGSYEQYF. CDR3 coding DNA: TGTGCCAGCAGCTTATGGGTGGGCTCCTACGAGCAGTACTTC.

The chain links TRBV11-3 to TRBJ2-7; D gene uncertain. The V end lost 5 bases, the J end lost 2 bases, and 16 bases lay between the germline ends. Germline V CDR1 and CDR2: SGHNT, YENEEA. This CDR3 contains 15 residues. The CDR3 nucleotides are TGTGCCAGCAGCGTGCCGGCCTCAGGAGCCTACGAGCAGTACTTC. This sequence encodes CASSVPASGAYEQYF.

This clone was detected only once. V usage is TRBV6-5 and J usage is TRBJ1-2, with D tentatively TRBD1 (6 bases). Per the germline V gene, CDR1 is MNHEY and CDR2 is SVGAGI. V lost 7 bases to trimming and J lost 4 bases, with 19 bases between them. The CDR3 has 15 residues. The chain's CDR3 is CASTIKQGLGYGYTF. As DNA, the CDR3 is TGTGCCAGCACCATCAAACAGGGTTTAGGCTATGGCTACACCTTC.

The chain combines TRBV4-1 with TRBJ2-7; 8 nucleotides match TRBD2. The CDR3 totals 15 residues. Germline V gives CDR1 MGHRA, CDR2 YSYEKL. With 3 bases clipped from V and 4 bases from J, the junction kept 8 bases outside the gene matches. The CDR3 is CASSQGGLGGYEQYF. CDR3 DNA: TGCGCCAGCAGCCAGGGGGGACTAGGGGGATACGAGCAGTACTTC.

Details on this clone: The junction shows a germline mismatch at one end, possibly a read error. This chain connects TRBV7-2 to TRBJ1-1, with TRBD1 matching 8 bases. The CDR3 runs 13 residues. Germline V lookup: CDR1 SGHTA, CDR2 FQGNSA. The CDR3 here is CASSRDRFILGPF. The CDR3 DNA is TGTGCCAGCAGCCGGGACAGGTTCATTCTAGGACCCTTT.

The rearrangement links TRBV12-5 to TRBJ1-1, with 8 bases fitting TRBD1. The CDR3 consists of 17 residues. Germline-derived CDR1 and CDR2 are LGHNT and FRNRAP. Losses at the gene ends were 0 bases for V and 0 bases for J; bases not matched to a gene: 6. CDR3 sequence: CASGLVPRTGMNTEAFF. CDR3 nucleotides: TGTGCTAGTGGTTTGGTACCACGGACAGGGATGAACACTGAAGCTTTCTTT.